A single sample is the source of the 5 T cell receptor beta chains below, sequenced in a study of siplizumab effects on memory and regulatory T cells. Here immunoSEQ multiplex PCR was the method, and the copy in TCRdb shows in-frame clones only, minus some. The sample yields about 110,000 clones, 90% to 95% seen once. Material: Tregs sorted from blood. Every receptor here comes from a human donor in good health.

The genes are TRBV6-6 and TRBJ2-2; the D gene is possibly TRBD2 (5 bases). The V end was cut by 7 bases, the J end by 2 bases, with 11 bases between. The germline V gene encodes CDR1 MNHNY and CDR2 SVGAGI (reference sequence). CDR3 length equals 14 residues. The CDR3 region is CASTPTTNTGELFF. The CDR3 region has the DNA TGTGCCAGCACCCCGACTACAAACACCGGGGAGCTGTTTTTT.

V usage is TRBV21-1 and J usage is TRBJ2-1. TRBV21-1 is marked as a pseudogene. The CDR3 has 16 residues. DNA for the CDR3: TGTGCCAGCAAGGGGGGCGGGTTGAGCTCCTACAATGAGCAGTTCTTC. Translation: CASKGGGLSSYNEQFF.

This sequence joins TRBV4-1 and TRBJ1-6; TRBD1 matches at 7 bases. This CDR3 contains 17 residues. The J segment lost 14 bases and the V segment lost 0 bases, leaving 16 bases of the junction unmatched. Germline assignment: CDR1 MGHRA and CDR2 YSYEKL. The CDR3 loop reads CASSQDQAGTANRALHF. As DNA, the CDR3 is TGCGCCAGCAGCCAAGATCAGGCCGGGACAGCGAATCGGGCCCTCCACTTT.

The gene calls are TRBV4-1 and TRBJ2-1, with TRBD1 as a possible D gene (5 bases). Trimming stripped 0 bases from V and 4 bases from J, with 13 bases between. The CDR3 length is 16 residues. CDR1 is MGHRA, CDR2 YSYEKL, per germline. DNA for the CDR3: TGCGCCAGCAGCCAAGAAGGGGCGGACACGTACAATGAGCAGTTCTTC. Protein: CASSQEGADTYNEQFF.

This sequence joins TRBV5-4 and TRBJ2-1; 7 nucleotides match TRBD2. The V and J ends lost 1 base and 7 bases, in that order; junction bases with no gene match: 8. Germline-derived CDR1 and CDR2 are SGHNT and YYREEE (reference sequence). The CDR3 totals 15 residues. The CDR3 reads CASSLWAGVGNEQFF. CDR3 nucleotide sequence: TGTGCCAGCAGCTTGTGGGCGGGAGTGGGGAATGAGCAGTTCTTC.